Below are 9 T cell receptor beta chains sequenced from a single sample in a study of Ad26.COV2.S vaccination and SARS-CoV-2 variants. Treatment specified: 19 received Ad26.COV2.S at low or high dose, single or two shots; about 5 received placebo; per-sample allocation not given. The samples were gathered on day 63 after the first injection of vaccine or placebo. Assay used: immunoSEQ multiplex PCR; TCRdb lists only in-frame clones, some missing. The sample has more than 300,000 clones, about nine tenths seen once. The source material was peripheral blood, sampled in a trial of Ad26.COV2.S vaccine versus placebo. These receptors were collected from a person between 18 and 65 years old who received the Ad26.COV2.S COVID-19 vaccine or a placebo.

DNA for the CDR3: TGTGCCAGCAGCTCCTTCGACAGGGGGCGCACAGATACGCAGTATTTT. Protein: CASSSFDRGRTDTQYF. This chain joins TRBV7-2 and TRBJ2-3; 10 nucleotides align to TRBD1. Trimming removed 4 bases from V and 1 base from J; junction bases left unmatched: 5. Germline CDR1 SGHTA, CDR2 FQGNSA. The length of the CDR3 is 16 residues.

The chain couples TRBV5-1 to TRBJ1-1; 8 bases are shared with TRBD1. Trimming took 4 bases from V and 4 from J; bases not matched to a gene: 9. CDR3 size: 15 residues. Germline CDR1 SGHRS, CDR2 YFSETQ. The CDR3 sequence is CASSTRGQGATEAFF. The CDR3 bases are TGCGCCAGCAGCACCCGAGGCCAGGGGGCCACTGAAGCTTTCTTT.

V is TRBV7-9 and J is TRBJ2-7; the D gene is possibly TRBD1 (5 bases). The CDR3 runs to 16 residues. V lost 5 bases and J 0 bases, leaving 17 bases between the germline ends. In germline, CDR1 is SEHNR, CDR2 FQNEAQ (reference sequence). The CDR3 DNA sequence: TGTGCCAGCAGCGCCAGTACAGGACAAAGCTCCTACGAGCAGTACTTC. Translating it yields CASSASTGQSSYEQYF.

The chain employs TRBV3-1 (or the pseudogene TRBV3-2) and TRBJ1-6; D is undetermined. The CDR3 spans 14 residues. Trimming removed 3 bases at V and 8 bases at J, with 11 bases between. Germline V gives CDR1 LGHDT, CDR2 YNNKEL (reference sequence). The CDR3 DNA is TGTGCCAGCAGCCATCAACCGCCCGATTCACCCCTCCACTTT. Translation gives CASSHQPPDSPLHF.

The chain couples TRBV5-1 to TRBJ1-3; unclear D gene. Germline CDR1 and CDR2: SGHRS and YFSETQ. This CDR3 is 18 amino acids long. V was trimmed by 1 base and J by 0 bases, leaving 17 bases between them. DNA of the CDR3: TGCGCCAGCAGCTTGTGGTTTGGGGTCGACGGCTCTGGAAACACCATATATTTT. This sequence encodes CASSLWFGVDGSGNTIYF.

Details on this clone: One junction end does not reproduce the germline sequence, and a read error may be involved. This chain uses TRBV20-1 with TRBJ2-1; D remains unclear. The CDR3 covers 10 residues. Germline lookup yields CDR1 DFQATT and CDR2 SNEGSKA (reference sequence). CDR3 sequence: CGLDDNEQFF. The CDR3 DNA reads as TGTGGGCTTGATGACAATGAGCAGTTCTTC.

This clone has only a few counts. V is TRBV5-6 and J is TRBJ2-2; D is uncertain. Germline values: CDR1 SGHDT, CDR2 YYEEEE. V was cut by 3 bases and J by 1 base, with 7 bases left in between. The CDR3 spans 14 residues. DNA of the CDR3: TGTGCCAGCAGCTCGACGGTGAACACCGGGGAGCTGTTTTTT. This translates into CASSSTVNTGELFF.

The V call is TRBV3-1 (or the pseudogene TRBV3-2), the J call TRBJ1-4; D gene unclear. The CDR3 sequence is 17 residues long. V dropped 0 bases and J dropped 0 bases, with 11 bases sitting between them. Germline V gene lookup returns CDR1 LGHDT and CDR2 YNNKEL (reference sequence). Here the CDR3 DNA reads TGTGCCAGCAGCCAAGATTGGCGGAGGACAACTAATGAAAAACTGTTTTTT. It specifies CASSQDWRRTTNEKLFF.

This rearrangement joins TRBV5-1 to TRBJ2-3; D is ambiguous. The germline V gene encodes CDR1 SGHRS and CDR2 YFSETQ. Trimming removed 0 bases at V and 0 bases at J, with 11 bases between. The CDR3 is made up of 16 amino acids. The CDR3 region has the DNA TGCGCCAGCAGCTTGGACCAGTCGTCTAGCACAGATACGCAGTATTTT. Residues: CASSLDQSSSTDTQYF.